These 6 T cell receptor beta chains originate from one sample sequenced in a study of early T cells in non-severe SARS-CoV-2 infection. TCRdb recomputed calls from the 5' RACE reads with MiXCR, one row per CDR3 protein. The data hold over 50,000 distinct CDR3 sequences, with around 14% observed a single time. Specimen: whole blood, collected at baseline. These receptors were obtained from an adult who was a healthcare worker with PCR-confirmed SARS-CoV-2 infection or an uninfected control (not recorded which).

This rearrangement joins TRBV30 to TRBJ1-6, with no clear D. CDR3 size: 12 residues. Trimming removed 4 bases from V and 7 bases from J, with 8 bases in between. CDR1 is GTSNPN, CDR2 SVGIG, per germline (reference sequence). The CDR3: CAWTRVNSPLHF. The CDR3 DNA reads TGTGCCTGGACCAGAGTGAATTCACCCCTCCACTTT.

The chain is built from TRBV7-9 and TRBJ1-4; D uncertain. V lost 2 bases, J lost 8 bases, and 6 bases lay in between. The CDR3 extends over 12 amino acids. Germline V CDR1 and CDR2: SEHNR, FQNEAQ (reference sequence). CDR3 nucleotides: TGTGCCAGCAGCTTACCCGGGGAAAAACTGTTTTTT. Encoded protein: CASSLPGEKLFF.

The chain employs TRBV18 and TRBJ2-7; perhaps TRBD2 as D (5 bases). The germline V gene has CDR1 KGHSH and CDR2 LQKENI. The CDR3 has 14 residues. V lost 4 bases, J lost 4 bases, and 14 bases lay in between. The CDR3 nucleotides are TGTGCCAGCTCACTAGCGAACGGGAATTACGAGCAGTACTTC. It specifies CASSLANGNYEQYF.

V usage is TRBV3-1 and J usage is TRBJ2-2; D gene uncertain. The CDR3 has 15 residues. With 2 bases removed from V and 2 bases from J, the gap between germline ends came to 9 bases. In germline, CDR1 is LGHDT, CDR2 YNNKEL (reference sequence). In nucleotides, the CDR3 is TGTGCCAGCAGCCAACGCACGGCCAACACCGGGGAGCTGTTTTTT. Protein product: CASSQRTANTGELFF.

A few counts support this clonotype. The chain combines TRBV11-1 with TRBJ2-3; 8 positions match TRBD1. The CDR3 loop spans 13 amino acids. Trimming cost V 6 bases and J 3 bases; bases outside gene matches: 2. Germline V CDR1 and CDR2: SGHAT, FQDESV (reference sequence). CDR3 bases: TGTGCCAGCAGGAGACAGGGGACAGATACGCAGTATTTT. Amino acid sequence: CASRRQGTDTQYF.

The chain couples TRBV7-9 to TRBJ2-5; TRBD1 agrees at 9 bases. V trimming: 7 bases; J trimming: 2 bases; junction bases outside the gene matches: 5. This CDR3 comprises 14 residues. Germline V CDR1 and CDR2: SEHNR, FQNEAQ (reference sequence). The CDR3 protein is CASTRDRVQETQYF. The CDR3 bases are TGTGCCAGCACCCGGGACAGGGTTCAAGAGACCCAGTACTTC.